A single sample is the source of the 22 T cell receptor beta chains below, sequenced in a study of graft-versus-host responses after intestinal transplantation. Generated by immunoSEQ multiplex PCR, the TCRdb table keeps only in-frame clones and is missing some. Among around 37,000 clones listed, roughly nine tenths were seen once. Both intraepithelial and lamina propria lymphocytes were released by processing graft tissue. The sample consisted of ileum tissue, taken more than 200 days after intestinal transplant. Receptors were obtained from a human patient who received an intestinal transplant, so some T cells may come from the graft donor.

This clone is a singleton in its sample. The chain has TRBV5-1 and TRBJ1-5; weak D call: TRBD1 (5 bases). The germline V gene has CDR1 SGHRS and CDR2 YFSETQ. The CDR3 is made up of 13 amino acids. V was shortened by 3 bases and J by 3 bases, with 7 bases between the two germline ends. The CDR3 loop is CASSWGPNQPQHF. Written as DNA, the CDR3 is TGCGCCAGCAGCTGGGGCCCCAATCAGCCCCAGCATTTT.

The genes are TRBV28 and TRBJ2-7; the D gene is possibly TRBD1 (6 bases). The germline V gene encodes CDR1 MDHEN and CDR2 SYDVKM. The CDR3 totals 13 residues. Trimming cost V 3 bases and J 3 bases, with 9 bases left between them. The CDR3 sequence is CASSLLDSYEQYF. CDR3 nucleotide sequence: TGTGCCAGCAGTTTGTTGGACAGCTACGAGCAGTACTTC.

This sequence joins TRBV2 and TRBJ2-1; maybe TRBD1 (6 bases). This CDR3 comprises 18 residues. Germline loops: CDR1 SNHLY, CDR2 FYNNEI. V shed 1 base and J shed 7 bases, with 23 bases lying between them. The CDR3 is CASSEGQEWARLKNEQFF. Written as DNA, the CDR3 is TGTGCCAGCAGTGAAGGACAGGAGTGGGCGCGGCTTAAAAATGAGCAGTTCTTC.

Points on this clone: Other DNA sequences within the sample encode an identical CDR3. The CDR3 region has the DNA TGTGCCAGCTCACCACCGGGGACTAGCGGATACGAGCAGTACTTC. It yields the protein CASSPPGTSGYEQYF. The chain combines TRBV18 with TRBJ2-7; 11 bases agree with TRBD2. Trimming took 0 bases from V and 4 from J; bases not matched to a gene: 2. The CDR3 covers 15 residues. CDR1 is KGHSH, CDR2 LQKENI, per germline.

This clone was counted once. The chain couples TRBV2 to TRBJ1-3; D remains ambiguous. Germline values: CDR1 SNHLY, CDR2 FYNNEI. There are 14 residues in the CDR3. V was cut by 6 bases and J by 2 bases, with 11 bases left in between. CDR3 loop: CASRPGVAGNTIYF. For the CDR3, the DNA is TGTGCCAGCAGGCCAGGTGTCGCTGGAAACACCATATATTTT.

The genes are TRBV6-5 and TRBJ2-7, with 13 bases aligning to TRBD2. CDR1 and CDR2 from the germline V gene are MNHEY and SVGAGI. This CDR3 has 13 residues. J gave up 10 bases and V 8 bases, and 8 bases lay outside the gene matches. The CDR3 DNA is TGTGCCAGCGGTGGACTAGCGGGAGTCGGACAGTACTTC. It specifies CASGGLAGVGQYF.

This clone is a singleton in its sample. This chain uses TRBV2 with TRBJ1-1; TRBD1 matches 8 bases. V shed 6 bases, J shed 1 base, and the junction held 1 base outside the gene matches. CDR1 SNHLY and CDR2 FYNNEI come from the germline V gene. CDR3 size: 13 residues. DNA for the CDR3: TGTGCCAGCAGGGGGACAGGGAACACTGAAGCTTTCTTT. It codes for CASRGTGNTEAFF.

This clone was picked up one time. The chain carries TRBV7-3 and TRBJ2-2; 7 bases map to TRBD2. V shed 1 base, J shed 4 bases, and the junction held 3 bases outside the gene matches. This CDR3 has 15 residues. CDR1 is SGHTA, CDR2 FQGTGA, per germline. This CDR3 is CASSLSGRGTGELFF. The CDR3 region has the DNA TGTGCCAGCAGCTTAAGCGGGAGAGGCACCGGGGAGCTGTTTTTT.

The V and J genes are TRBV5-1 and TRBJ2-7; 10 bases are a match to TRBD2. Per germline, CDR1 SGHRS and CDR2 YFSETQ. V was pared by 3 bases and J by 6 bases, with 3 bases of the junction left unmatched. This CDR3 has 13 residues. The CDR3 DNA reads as TGCGCCAGCAGCTGGGGGACTAGCGCCGAGCAGTACTTC. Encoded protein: CASSWGTSAEQYF. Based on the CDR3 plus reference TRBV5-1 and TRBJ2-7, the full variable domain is KAGVTQTPRYLIKTRGQQVTLSCSPISGHRSVSWYQQTPGQGLQFLFEYFSETQRNKGNFPGRFSGRQFSNSRSEMNVSTLELGDSALYLCASSWGTSAEQYFGPGTRLTVT.

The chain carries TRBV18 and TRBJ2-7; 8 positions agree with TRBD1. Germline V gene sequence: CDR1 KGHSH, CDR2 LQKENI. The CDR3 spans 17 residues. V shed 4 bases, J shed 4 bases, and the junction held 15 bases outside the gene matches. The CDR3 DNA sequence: TGTGCCAGCTCACATTGGATACAGGACAGGGTACCGTACGAGCAGTACTTC. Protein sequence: CASSHWIQDRVPYEQYF.

CDR3 coding DNA: TGCGCCAGCAGCCCGATCGGGTTACACGACGAGCAGTACTTC. Its protein product is CASSPIGLHDEQYF. V and J are TRBV5-1 and TRBJ2-7; no clear D. CDR1 is SGHRS and CDR2 is YFSETQ in the germline V gene. The CDR3 totals 14 residues. The V and J ends lost 4 bases and 5 bases respectively, with 16 bases between them.

The CDR3 loop reads CASSQGGYPQETQYF. The DNA for the CDR3 is TGCGCCAGCAGCCAAGGAGGCTACCCGCAAGAGACCCAGTACTTC. V gene TRBV4-1 combines with J gene TRBJ2-5; D gene unclear. V dropped 1 base and J dropped 2 bases, with 11 bases sitting between them. The germline V gene encodes CDR1 MGHRA and CDR2 YSYEKL. There are 15 residues in the CDR3.

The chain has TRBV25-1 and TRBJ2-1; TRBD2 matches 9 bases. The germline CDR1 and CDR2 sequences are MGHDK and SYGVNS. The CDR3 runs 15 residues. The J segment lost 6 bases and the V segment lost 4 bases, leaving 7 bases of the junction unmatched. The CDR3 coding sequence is TGTGCCAGCAGTGCTATTGGCGGGAGGGCCAATGAGCAGTTCTTC. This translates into CASSAIGGRANEQFF.

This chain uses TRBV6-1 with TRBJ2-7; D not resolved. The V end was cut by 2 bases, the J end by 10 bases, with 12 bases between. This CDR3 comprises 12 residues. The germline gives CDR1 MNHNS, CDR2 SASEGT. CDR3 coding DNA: TGTGCCAGCAGTGAAATGCCCTCGGCCCAGTACTTC. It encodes CASSEMPSAQYF.

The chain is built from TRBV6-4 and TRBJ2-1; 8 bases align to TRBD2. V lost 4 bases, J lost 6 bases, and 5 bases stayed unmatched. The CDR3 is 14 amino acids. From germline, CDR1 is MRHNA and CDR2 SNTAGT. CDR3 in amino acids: CASSGAGGVNEQFF. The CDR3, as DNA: TGTGCCAGCAGTGGGGCGGGAGGAGTCAATGAGCAGTTCTTC.

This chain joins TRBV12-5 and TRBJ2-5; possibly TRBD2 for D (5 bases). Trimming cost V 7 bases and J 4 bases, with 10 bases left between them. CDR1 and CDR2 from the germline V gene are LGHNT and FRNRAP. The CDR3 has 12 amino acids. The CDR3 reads CASAGVGETQYF. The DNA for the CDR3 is TGTGCTAGTGCCGGGGTAGGAGAGACCCAGTACTTC.

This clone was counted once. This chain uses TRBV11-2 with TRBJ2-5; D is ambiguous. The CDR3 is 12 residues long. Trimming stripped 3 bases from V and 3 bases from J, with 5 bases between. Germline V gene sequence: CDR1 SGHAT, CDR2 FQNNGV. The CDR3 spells CASSFNEETQYF. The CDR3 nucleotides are TGTGCCAGCAGCTTTAACGAAGAGACCCAGTACTTC.

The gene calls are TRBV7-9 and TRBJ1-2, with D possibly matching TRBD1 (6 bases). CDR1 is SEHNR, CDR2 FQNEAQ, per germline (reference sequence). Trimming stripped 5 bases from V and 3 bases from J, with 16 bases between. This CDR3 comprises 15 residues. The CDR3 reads CASSPAGEWDYGYTF. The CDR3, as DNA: TGTGCCAGCAGCCCAGCAGGGGAGTGGGACTATGGCTACACCTTC.

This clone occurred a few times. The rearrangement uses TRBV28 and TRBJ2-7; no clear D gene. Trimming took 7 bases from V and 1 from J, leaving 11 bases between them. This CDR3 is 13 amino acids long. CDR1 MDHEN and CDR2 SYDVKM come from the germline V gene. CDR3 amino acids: CASMAGVSYEQYF. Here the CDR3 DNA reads TGTGCCAGCATGGCAGGAGTGTCCTACGAGCAGTACTTC.

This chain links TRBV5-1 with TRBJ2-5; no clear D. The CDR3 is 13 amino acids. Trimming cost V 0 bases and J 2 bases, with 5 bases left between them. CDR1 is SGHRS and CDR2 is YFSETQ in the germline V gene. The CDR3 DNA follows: TGCGCCAGCAGCTTGGGCCGTCAAGAGACCCAGTACTTC. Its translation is CASSLGRQETQYF. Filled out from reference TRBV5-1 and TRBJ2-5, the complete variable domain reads KAGVTQTPRYLIKTRGQQVTLSCSPISGHRSVSWYQQTPGQGLQFLFEYFSETQRNKGNFPGRFSGRQFSNSRSEMNVSTLELGDSALYLCASSLGRQETQYFGPGTRLLVL.

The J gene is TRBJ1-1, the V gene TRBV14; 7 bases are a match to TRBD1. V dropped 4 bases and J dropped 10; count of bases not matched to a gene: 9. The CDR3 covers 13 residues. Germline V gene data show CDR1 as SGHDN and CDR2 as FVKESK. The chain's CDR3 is CASSRARGLGAFF. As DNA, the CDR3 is TGTGCCAGCAGCCGCGCGAGGGGGCTGGGAGCTTTCTTT.

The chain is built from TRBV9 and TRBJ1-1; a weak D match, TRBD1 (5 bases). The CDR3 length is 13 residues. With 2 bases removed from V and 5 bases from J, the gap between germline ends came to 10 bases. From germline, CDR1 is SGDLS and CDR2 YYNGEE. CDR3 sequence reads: CASSVTGRTEAFF. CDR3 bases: TGTGCCAGCAGCGTTACAGGAAGAACTGAAGCTTTCTTT. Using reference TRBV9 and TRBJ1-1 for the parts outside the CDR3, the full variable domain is DSGVTQTPKHLITATGQRVTLRCSPRSGDLSVYWYQQSLDQGLQFLIQYYNGEERAKGNILERFSAQQFPDLHSELNLSSLELGDSALYFCASSVTGRTEAFFGQGTRLTVV.